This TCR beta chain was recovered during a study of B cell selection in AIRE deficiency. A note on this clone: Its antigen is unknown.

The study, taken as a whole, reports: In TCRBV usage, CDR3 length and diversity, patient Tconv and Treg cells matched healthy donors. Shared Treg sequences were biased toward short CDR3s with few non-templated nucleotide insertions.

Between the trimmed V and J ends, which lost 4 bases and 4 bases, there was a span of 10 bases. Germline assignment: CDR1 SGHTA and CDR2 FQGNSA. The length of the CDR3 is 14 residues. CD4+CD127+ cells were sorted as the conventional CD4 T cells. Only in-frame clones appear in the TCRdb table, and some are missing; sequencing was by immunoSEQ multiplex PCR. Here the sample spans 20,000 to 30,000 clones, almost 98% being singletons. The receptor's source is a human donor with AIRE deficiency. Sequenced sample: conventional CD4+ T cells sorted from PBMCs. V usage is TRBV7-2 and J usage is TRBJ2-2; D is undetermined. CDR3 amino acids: CASSSGRLTGELFF. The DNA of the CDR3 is TGTGCCAGCAGCTCCGGCAGACTCACCGGGGAGCTGTTTTTT.